The T cell receptor beta chain described here comes from a study of OX40 agonist ivuxolimab in advanced cancers. About the study: In this trial design, patients received ivuxolimab intravenously at 0.01 to 10 mg/kg every 2 weeks. Patients assigned to dose escalation were diagnosed with hepatocellular carcinoma, melanoma, renal cell or head and neck cancer. Study-level results: At 0.1 to 3.0 mg/kg, clonal expansion of CD4+ and CD8+ blood T cells had occurred by week 6.

Measured with immunoSEQ multiplex PCR; TCRdb has only the in-frame clones, and not every one. Counted here are some 80,000 clones, around 92% occurring once; the ten biggest clones make up 8.5% to 9%. A word on this clone: The target antigen is unknown.

Germline CDR1 MGHRA, CDR2 YSYEKL. Germline trimming cut 3 bases from V and 0 bases from J; bases unmatched to any gene: 0. The CDR3 totals 15 residues. This chain joins TRBV4-1 and TRBJ2-7, with 12 bases matching TRBD2. The sample was CD4+ or CD8+ T cells sorted from blood, taken in a trial of the OX40 agonist ivuxolimab. The sequence was collected from an adult with an advanced solid tumor such as melanoma, head and neck, liver or kidney cancer. CDR3 region: CASSQTSGGSYEQYF. The CDR3 nucleotides are TGCGCCAGCAGCCAGACTAGCGGGGGCTCCTACGAGCAGTACTTC.